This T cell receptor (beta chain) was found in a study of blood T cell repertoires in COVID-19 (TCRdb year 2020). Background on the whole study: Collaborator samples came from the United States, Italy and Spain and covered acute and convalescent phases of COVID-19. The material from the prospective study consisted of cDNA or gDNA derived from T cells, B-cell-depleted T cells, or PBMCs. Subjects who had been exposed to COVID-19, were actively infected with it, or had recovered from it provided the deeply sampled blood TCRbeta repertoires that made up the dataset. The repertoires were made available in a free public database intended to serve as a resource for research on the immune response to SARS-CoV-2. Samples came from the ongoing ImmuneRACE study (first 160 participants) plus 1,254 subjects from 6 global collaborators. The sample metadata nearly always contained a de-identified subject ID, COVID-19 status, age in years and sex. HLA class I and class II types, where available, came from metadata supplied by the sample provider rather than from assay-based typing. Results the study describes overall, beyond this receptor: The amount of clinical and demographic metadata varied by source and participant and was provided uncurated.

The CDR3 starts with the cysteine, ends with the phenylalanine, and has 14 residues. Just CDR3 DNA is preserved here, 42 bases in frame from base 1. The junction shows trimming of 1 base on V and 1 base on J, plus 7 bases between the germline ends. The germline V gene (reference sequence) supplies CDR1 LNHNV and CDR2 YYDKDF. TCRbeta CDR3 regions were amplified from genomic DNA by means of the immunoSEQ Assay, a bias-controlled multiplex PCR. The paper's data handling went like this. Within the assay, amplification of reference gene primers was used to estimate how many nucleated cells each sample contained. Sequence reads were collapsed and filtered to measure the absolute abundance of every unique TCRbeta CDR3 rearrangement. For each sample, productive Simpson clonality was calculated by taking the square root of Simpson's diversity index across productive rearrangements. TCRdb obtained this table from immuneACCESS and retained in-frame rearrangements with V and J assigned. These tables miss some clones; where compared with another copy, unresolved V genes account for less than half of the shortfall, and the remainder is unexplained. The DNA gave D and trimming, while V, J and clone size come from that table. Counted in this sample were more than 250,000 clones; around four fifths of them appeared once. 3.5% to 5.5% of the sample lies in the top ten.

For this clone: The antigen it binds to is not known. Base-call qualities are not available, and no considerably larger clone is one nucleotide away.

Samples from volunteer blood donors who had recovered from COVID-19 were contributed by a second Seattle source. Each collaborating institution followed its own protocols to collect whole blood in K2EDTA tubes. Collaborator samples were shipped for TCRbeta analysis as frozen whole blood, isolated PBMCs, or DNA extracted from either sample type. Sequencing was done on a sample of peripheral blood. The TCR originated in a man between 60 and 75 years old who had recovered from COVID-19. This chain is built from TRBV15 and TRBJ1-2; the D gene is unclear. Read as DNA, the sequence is TGTGCCACCAGCAGAGGGAGGGATAACTATGGCTACACCTTC. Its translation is CATSRGRDNYGYTF.